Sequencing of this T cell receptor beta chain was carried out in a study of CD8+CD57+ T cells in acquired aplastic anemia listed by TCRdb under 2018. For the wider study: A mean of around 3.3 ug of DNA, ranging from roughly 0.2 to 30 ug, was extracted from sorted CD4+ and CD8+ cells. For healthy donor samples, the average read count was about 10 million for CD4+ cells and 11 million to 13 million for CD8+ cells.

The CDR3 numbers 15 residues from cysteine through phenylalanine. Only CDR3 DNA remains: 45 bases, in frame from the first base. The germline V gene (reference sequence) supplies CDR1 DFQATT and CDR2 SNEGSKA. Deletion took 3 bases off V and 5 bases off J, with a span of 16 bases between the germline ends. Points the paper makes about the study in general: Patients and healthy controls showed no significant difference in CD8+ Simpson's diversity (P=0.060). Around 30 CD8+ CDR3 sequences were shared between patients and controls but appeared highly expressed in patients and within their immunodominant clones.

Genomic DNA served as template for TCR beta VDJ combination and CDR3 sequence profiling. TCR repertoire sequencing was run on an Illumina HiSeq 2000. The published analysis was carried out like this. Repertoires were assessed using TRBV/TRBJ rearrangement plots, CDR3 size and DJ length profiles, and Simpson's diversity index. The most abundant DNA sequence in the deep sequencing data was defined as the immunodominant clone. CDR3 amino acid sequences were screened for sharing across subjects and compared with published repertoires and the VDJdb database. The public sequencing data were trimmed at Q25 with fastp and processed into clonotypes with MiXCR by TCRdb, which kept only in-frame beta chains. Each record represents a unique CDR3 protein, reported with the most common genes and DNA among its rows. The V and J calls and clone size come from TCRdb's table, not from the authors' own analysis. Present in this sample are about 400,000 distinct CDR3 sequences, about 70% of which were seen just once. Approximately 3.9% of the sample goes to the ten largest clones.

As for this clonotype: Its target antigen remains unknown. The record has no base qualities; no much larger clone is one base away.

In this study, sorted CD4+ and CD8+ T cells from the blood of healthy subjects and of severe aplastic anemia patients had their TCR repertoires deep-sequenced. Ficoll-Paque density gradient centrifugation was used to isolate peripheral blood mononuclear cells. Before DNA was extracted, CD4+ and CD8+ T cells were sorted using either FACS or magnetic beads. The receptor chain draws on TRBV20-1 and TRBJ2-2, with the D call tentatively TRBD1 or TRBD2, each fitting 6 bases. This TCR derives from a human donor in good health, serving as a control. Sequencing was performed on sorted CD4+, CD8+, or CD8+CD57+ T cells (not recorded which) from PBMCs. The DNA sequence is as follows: TGCAGTGCTAGGGGGGGCCCCCCAGATACCGGGGAGCTGTTTTTT. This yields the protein CSARGGPPDTGELFF.